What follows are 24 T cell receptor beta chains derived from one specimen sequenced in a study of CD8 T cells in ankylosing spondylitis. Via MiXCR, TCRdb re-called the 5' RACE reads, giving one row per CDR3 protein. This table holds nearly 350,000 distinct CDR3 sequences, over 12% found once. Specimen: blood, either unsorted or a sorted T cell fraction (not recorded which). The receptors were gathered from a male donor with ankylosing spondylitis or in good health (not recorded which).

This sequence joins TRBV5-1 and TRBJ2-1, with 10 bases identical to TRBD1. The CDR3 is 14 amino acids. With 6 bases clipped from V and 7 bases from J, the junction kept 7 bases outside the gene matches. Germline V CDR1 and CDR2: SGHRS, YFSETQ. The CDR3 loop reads CASNPGQGINEQFF. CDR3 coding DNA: TGCGCCAGCAACCCGGGACAGGGGATTAATGAGCAGTTCTTC.

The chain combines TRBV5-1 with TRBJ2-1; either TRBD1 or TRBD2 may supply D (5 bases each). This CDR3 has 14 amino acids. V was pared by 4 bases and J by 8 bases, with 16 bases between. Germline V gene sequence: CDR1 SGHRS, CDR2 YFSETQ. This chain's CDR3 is CASSPEVQGDEQFF. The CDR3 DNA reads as TGCGCCAGCAGCCCGGAGGTCCAGGGCGATGAGCAGTTCTTC.

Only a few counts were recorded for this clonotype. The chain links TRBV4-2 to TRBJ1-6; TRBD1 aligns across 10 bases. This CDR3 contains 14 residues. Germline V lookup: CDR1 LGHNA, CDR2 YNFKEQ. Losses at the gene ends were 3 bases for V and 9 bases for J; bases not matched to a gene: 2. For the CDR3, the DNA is TGTGCCAGCAGCCACGGACAGGGGGGTTCACCCCTCCACTTT. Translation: CASSHGQGGSPLHF.

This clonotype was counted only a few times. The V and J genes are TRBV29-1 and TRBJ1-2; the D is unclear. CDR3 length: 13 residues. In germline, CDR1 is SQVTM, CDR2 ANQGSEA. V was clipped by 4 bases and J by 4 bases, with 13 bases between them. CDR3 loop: CSVGRTTTYGYTF. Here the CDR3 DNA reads TGCAGCGTTGGCAGAACTACAACCTATGGCTACACCTTC.

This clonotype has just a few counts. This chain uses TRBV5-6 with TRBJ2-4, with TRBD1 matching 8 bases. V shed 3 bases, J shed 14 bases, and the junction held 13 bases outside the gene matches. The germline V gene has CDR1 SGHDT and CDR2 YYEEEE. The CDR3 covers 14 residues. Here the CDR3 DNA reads TGTGCCAGCAGCTCCACAACAGGGGGTTGGAGGGAGTACTTC. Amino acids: CASSSTTGGWREYF.

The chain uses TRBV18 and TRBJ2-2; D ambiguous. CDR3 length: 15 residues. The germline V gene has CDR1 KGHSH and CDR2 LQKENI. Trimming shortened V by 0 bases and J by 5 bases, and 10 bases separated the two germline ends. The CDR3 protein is CASSPPSAPTGELFF. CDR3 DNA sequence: TGTGCCAGCTCACCACCGTCCGCTCCTACCGGGGAGCTGTTTTTT.

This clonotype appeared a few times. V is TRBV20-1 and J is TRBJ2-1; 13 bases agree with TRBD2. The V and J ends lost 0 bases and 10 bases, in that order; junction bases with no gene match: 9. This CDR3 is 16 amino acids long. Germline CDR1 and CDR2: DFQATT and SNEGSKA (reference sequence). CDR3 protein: CSARDGGLAGVGEQFF. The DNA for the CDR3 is TGCAGTGCTAGAGATGGAGGACTAGCGGGGGTAGGGGAGCAGTTCTTC.

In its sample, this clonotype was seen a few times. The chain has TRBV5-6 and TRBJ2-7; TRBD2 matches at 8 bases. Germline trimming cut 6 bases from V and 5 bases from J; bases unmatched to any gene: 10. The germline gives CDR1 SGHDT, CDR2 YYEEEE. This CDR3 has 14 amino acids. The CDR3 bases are TGTGCCAGCACCAGACGGGGGGGGGCCAACGAGCAGTACTTC. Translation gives CASTRRGGANEQYF.

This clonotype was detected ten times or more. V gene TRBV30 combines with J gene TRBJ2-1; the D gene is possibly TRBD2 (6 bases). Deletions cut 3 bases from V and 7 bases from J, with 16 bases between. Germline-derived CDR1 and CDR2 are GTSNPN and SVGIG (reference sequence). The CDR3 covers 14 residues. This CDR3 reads CAWRDLIGGNEQFF. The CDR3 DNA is TGTGCCTGGAGGGACCTAATTGGGGGGAATGAGCAGTTCTTC. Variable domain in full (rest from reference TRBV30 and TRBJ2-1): SQTIHQWPATLVQPVGSPLSLECTVEGTSNPNLYWYRQAAGRGLQLLFYSVGIGQISSEVPQNLSASRPQDRQFILSSKKLLLSDSGFYLCAWRDLIGGNEQFFGPGTRLTVL.

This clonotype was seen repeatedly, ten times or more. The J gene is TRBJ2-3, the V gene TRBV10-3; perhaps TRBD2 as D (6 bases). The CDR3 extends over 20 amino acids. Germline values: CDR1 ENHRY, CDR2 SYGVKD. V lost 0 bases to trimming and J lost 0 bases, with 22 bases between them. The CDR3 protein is CAISESIDRWEESSTDTQYF. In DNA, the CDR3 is TGTGCCATCAGTGAGTCGATCGATCGGTGGGAGGAGAGTAGCACAGATACGCAGTATTTT.

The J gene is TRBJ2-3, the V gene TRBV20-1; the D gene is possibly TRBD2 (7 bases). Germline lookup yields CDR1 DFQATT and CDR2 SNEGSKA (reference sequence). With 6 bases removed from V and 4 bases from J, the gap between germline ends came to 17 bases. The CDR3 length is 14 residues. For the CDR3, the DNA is TGCAGTGCGCAGAGGGGGGGAGGTGCAGATACGCAGTATTTT. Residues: CSAQRGGGADTQYF.

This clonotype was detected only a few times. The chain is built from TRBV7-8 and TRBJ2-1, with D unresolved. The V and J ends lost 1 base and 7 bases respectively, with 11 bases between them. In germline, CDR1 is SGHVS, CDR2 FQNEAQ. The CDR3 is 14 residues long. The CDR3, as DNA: TGTGCCAGCAGCTTAGATGTGGGTAGGAATGAGCAGTTCTTC. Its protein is CASSLDVGRNEQFF.

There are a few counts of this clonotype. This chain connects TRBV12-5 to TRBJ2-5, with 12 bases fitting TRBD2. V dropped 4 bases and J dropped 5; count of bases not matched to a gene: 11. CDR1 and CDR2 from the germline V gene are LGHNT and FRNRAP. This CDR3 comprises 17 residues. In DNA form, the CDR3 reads TGTGCTAGTGGTTCGTTGACTAGCGGGGGAGCCGGGGAGACCCAGTACTTC. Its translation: CASGSLTSGGAGETQYF.

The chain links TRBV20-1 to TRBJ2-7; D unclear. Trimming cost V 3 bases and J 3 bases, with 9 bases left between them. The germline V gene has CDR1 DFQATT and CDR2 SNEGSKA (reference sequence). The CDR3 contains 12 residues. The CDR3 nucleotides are TGCAGTGCTAGGTACAGAAACTACGAGCAGTACTTC. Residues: CSARYRNYEQYF.

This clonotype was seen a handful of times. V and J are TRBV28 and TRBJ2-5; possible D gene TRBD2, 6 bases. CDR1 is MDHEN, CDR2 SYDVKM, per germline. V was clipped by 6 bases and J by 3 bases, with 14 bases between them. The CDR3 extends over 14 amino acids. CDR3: CASSPRGLEETQYF. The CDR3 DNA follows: TGTGCCAGCAGCCCGCGGGGCCTAGAAGAGACCCAGTACTTC.

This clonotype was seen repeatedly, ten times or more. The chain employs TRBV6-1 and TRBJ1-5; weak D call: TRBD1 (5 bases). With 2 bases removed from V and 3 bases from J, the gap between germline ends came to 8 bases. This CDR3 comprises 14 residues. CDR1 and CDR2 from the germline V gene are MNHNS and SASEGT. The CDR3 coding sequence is TGTGCCAGCAGTGAAACAGGTTCCAATCAGCCCCAGCATTTT. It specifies CASSETGSNQPQHF.

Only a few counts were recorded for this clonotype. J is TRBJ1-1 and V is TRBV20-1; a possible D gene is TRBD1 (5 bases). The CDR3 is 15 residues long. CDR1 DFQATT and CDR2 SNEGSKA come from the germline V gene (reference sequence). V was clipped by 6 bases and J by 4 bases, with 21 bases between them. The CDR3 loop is CSANRQKTSFTEAFF. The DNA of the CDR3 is TGCAGTGCGAACCGACAGAAAACTTCCTTCACTGAAGCTTTCTTT.

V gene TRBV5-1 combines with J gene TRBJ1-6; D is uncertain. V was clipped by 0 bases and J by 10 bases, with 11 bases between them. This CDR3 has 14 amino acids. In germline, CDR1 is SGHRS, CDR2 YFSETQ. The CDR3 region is CASSLGPLASPLHF. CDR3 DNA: TGCGCCAGCAGCTTGGGGCCTTTAGCCTCACCCCTCCACTTT.

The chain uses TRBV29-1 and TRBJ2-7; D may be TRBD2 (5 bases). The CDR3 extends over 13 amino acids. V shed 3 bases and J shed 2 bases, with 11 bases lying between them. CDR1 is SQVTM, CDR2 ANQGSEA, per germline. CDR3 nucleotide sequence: TGCAGCGTTGAGGCCCCGGGGACCTACGAGCAGTACTTC. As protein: CSVEAPGTYEQYF.

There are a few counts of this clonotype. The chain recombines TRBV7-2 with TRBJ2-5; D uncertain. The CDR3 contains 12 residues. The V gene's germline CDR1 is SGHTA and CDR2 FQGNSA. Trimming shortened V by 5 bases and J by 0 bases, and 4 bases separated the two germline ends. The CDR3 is CASSKDQETQYF. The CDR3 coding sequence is TGTGCCAGCAGCAAGGACCAAGAGACCCAGTACTTC.

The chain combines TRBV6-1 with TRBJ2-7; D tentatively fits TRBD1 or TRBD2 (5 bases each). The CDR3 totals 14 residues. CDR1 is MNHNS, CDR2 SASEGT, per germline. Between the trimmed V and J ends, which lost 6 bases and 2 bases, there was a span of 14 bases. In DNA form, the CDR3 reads TGTGCCAGCAGATTCAGGGACGGTGCCTACGAGCAGTACTTC. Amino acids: CASRFRDGAYEQYF.

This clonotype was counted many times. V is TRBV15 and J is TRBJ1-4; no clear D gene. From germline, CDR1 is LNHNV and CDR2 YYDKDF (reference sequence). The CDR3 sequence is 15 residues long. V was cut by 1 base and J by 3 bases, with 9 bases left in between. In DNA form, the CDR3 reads TGTGCCACCAGCAGAGCCCGGCTGGCTAATGAAAAACTGTTTTTT. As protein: CATSRARLANEKLFF. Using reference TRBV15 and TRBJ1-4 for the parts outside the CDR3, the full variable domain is DAMVIQNPRYQVTQFGKPVTLSCSQTLNHNVMYWYQQKSSQAPKLLFHYYDKDFNNEADTPDNFQSRRPNTSFCFLDIRSPGLGDTAMYLCATSRARLANEKLFFGSGTQLSVL.

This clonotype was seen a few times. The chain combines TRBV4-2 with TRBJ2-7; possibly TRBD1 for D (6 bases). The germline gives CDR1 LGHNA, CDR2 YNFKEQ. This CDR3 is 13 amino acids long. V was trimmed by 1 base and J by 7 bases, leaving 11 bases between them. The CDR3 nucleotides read TGTGCCAGCAGCCAAGGCCTAGACAGGGAGCAGTACTTC. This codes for CASSQGLDREQYF.

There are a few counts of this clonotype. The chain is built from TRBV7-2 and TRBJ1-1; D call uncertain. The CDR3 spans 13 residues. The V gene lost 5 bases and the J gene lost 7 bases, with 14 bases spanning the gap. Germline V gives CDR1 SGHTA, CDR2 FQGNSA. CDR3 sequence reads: CASSRSPGVEAFF. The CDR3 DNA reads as TGTGCCAGCAGCCGCAGTCCTGGAGTTGAAGCTTTCTTT.